Sequencing of this T cell receptor beta chain was carried out in a study of cytomegalovirus exposure and HLA in healthy donors. The PCR used 60 Vbeta and 13 Jbeta primers. The data were produced by immunoSEQ multiplex PCR, yet TCRdb's version contains in-frame clones alone and is incomplete. The table records under 200,000 clones, around 84% of them present only once. Germline lookup yields CDR1 MDHEN and CDR2 SYDVKM. The CDR3 length is 15 residues. V lost 9 bases, J lost 4 bases, and 13 bases stayed unmatched. This receptor was taken from a man in his fifties or sixties in good health and CMV-seropositive. Sample: PBMCs. The chain employs TRBV28 and TRBJ1-2; 8 bases map to TRBD1. CDR3 loop: CASSPWTGSTYGYTF. The CDR3 nucleotides are TGTGCCAGTAGTCCTTGGACAGGGAGTACCTATGGCTACACCTTC.